This T cell receptor (beta chain) came from a study of blood T cell repertoires in COVID-19. TCRdb's table, derived via immunoSEQ multiplex PCR, lists solely in-frame clones and lacks some. The data contain roughly 150,000 clones, roughly nine tenths of them singletons. V was cut by 5 bases and J by 7 bases, with 15 bases left in between. In germline, CDR1 is SEHNR, CDR2 FQNEAQ (reference sequence). This CDR3 has 14 residues. The sequenced material came from peripheral blood. This receptor was taken from a man aged 60-69 years with active or convalescent COVID-19. The chain links TRBV7-9 to TRBJ1-5, with D uncertain. The CDR3 loop is CASSPGQLRQPQHF. CDR3 DNA: TGTGCCAGCAGCCCCGGTCAATTACGACAGCCCCAGCATTTT.